What follows are 24 T cell receptor beta chains derived from one specimen sequenced in a study of OX40 agonist ivuxolimab in advanced cancers. TCRdb keeps only in-frame clones here, not all; method: immunoSEQ multiplex PCR. The table has roughly 100,000 clones, around 91% seen once. The source was CD4+ or CD8+ T cells sorted from blood, collected in a trial of the OX40 agonist ivuxolimab. All receptors come from an adult with an advanced solid tumor such as melanoma, head and neck, liver or kidney cancer.

This chain links TRBV7-6 with TRBJ1-1, with TRBD1 as a possible D gene (5 bases). Germline lookup yields CDR1 SGHVS and CDR2 FNYEAQ. The CDR3 is 13 amino acids. V lost 5 bases, J lost 4 bases, and 11 bases lay in between. The CDR3 DNA is TGTGCCAGCAGCACACGCGGGGGCACTGAAGCTTTCTTT. It yields the protein CASSTRGGTEAFF.

The chain employs TRBV30 and TRBJ1-1; D is unclear. Trimming pared 5 bases from V and 4 bases from J, leaving 11 bases between. This CDR3 region has 12 residues. From germline, CDR1 is GTSNPN and CDR2 SVGIG (reference sequence). The CDR3 loop is CAWGRAATEAFF. The CDR3 nucleotides are TGTGCCTGGGGGCGGGCAGCCACTGAAGCTTTCTTT.

The J gene is TRBJ1-4, the V gene TRBV19; maybe TRBD1 (5 bases). This CDR3 spans 14 amino acids. In germline, CDR1 is LNHDA, CDR2 SQIVND (reference sequence). V was cut by 6 bases and J by 4 bases, with 12 bases left in between. The CDR3 sequence: CASSPDTYNEKLFF. DNA for the CDR3: TGTGCCAGTAGCCCGGACACGTATAATGAAAAACTGTTTTTT. The full variable domain, with the rest looked up from reference TRBV19 and TRBJ1-4, is DGGITQSPKYLFRKEGQNVTLSCEQNLNHDAMYWYRQDPGQGLRLIYYSQIVNDFQKGDIAEGYSVSREKKESFPLTVTSAQKNPTAFYLCASSPDTYNEKLFFGSGTQLSVL.

The rearrangement uses TRBV5-1 and TRBJ2-2; D call uncertain. CDR3 size: 13 residues. Trimming cost V 0 bases and J 6 bases, with 6 bases left between them. Germline V gives CDR1 SGHRS, CDR2 YFSETQ. The CDR3 reads CASSLEGSGELFF. The CDR3 DNA reads as TGCGCCAGCAGCTTGGAAGGGTCCGGGGAGCTGTTTTTT.

The chain recombines TRBV14 with TRBJ2-1, with TRBD1 as a possible D gene (5 bases). The CDR3 loop spans 13 amino acids. V was cut by 4 bases and J by 9 bases, with 13 bases left in between. CDR1 and CDR2 (germline): SGHDN, FVKESK. The CDR3 DNA sequence: TGTGCCAGCAGCCCGATAGGGGTAGGTGAGCAGTTCTTC. It translates to CASSPIGVGEQFF.

About this clone: Other DNA sequences of this sample code for an identical CDR3. This rearrangement joins TRBV11-2 to TRBJ2-2; maybe TRBD2 (6 bases). The germline CDR1 and CDR2 sequences are SGHAT and FQNNGV. Trimming cost V 1 base and J 6 bases, with 6 bases left between them. This CDR3 has 13 amino acids. The CDR3 loop is CASSLGGAGELFF. The CDR3 region has the DNA TGTGCCAGCAGCTTAGGGGGGGCCGGGGAGCTGTTTTTT.

CDR3 sequence: CASSQDQGENEQFF. CDR3 DNA sequence: TGTGCCAGCAGCCAAGATCAGGGGGAGAATGAGCAGTTCTTC. The V and J genes are TRBV4-2 and TRBJ2-1, with 7 bases aligning to TRBD1. The germline V gene encodes CDR1 LGHNA and CDR2 YNFKEQ. CDR3 length equals 14 residues. V trimming: 0 bases; J trimming: 7 bases; junction bases outside the gene matches: 3.

The chain carries TRBV6-5 and TRBJ1-2, with no clear D. With 10 bases removed from V and 5 bases from J, the gap between germline ends came to 14 bases. Germline-derived CDR1 and CDR2 are MNHEY and SVGAGI. The CDR3 runs to 12 residues. DNA for the CDR3: TGTGCCACCGTGACCGATCTATATGGCTACACCTTC. Its translation is CATVTDLYGYTF.

The chain combines TRBV6-1 with TRBJ1-6, with 7 bases aligning to TRBD1. Trimming took 2 bases from V and 7 from J; bases not matched to a gene: 5. CDR1 and CDR2 from the germline V gene are MNHNS and SASEGT. CDR3 size: 15 residues. The CDR3 is CASSEMTGYNSPLHF. The CDR3 region has the DNA TGTGCCAGCAGTGAAATGACAGGGTACAATTCACCCCTCCACTTT.

The CDR3: CASRPRQGRPPYEQYF. The CDR3 nucleotides read TGTGCCAGCAGACCTCGACAGGGGAGGCCTCCCTACGAGCAGTACTTC. The gene calls are TRBV27 and TRBJ2-7; 8 nucleotides agree with TRBD1. Germline CDR1 MNHEY, CDR2 SMNVEV (reference sequence). CDR3 size: 16 residues. With 6 bases clipped from V and 2 bases from J, the junction kept 12 bases outside the gene matches.

The V gene is TRBV29-1, the J gene TRBJ2-1, with 7 positions matching TRBD2. This CDR3 has 14 amino acids. Germline V lookup: CDR1 SQVTM, CDR2 ANQGSEA. With V trimmed by 4 bases and J by 6 bases, 9 bases remained unmatched. CDR3 amino acids: CSVGRGGSGNEQFF. The CDR3 DNA reads TGCAGCGTTGGACGGGGCGGGAGTGGCAATGAGCAGTTCTTC.

The rearrangement uses TRBV9 and TRBJ1-4, with TRBD1 matching 8 bases. J gave up 8 bases and V 0 bases, and 9 bases lay outside the gene matches. CDR1 is SGDLS, CDR2 YYNGEE, per germline. The CDR3 runs to 16 residues. The CDR3 sequence: CASSVATDRGPEKLFF. CDR3 in DNA: TGTGCCAGCAGCGTAGCTACCGACAGGGGTCCCGAAAAACTGTTTTTT.

V is TRBV7-2 and J is TRBJ1-3; D not resolved. V lost 7 bases and J 4 bases, leaving 11 bases between the germline ends. Germline CDR1 and CDR2: SGHTA and FQGNSA. This CDR3 has 13 amino acids. CDR3 in amino acids: CASTERRGNTIYF. The CDR3 DNA reads TGTGCCAGCACCGAGCGGAGGGGAAACACCATATATTTT.

V gene TRBV25-1 combines with J gene TRBJ2-7; possibly TRBD2 for D (5 bases). There are 18 residues in the CDR3. CDR1 is MGHDK, CDR2 SYGVNS, per germline. The V and J ends lost 7 bases and 4 bases respectively, with 29 bases between them. CDR3 amino acids: CASIPQDGGPRLIYEQYF. For the CDR3, the DNA is TGTGCCAGCATTCCCCAAGACGGAGGACCTCGATTAATATACGAGCAGTACTTC.

The chain employs TRBV7-2 and TRBJ1-2; D perhaps matches TRBD1 (6 bases). The CDR3 consists of 15 residues. V lost 5 bases to trimming and J lost 7 bases, with 20 bases between them. Per germline, CDR1 SGHTA and CDR2 FQGNSA. The CDR3 loop reads CASSPGGRGTSGYTF. The CDR3 region has the DNA TGTGCCAGCAGCCCCGGAGGCAGGGGTACTAGTGGCTACACCTTC.

This chain joins TRBV2 and TRBJ1-2; D unresolved. Germline V gene sequence: CDR1 SNHLY, CDR2 FYNNEI. The CDR3 contains 14 residues. V was cut by 3 bases and J by 1 base, with 9 bases left in between. In DNA form, the CDR3 reads TGTGCCAGCAGTGATCCCCAGGATAACTATGGCTACACCTTC. Translated, it gives CASSDPQDNYGYTF. Supplemented by reference TRBV2 and TRBJ1-2, the full variable domain reads EPEVTQTPSHQVTQMGQEVILRCVPISNHLYFYWYRQILGQKVEFLVSFYNNEISEKSEIFDDQFSVERPDGSNFTLKIRSTKLEDSAMYFCASSDPQDNYGYTFGSGTRLTVV.

The chain recombines TRBV30 with TRBJ1-5, with D possibly matching TRBD1 (5 bases). Looked up from germline, CDR1 is GTSNPN and CDR2 is SVGIG (reference sequence). Trimming stripped 0 bases from V and 3 bases from J, with 12 bases between. The CDR3 spans 15 residues. The CDR3: CAWSVLGRNNQPQHF. CDR3 nucleotides: TGTGCCTGGAGTGTACTGGGACGGAACAATCAGCCCCAGCATTTT.

Comments on this clone: Lacking the conserved final phenylalanine or tryptophan, this CDR3 likely reflects a read error. The DNA is left out, because the CDR3 cannot be placed on it with certainty; the CDR3 is given as TCRdb lists it. J is TRBJ2-7 and V is TRBV6-5; whether TRBD1, the table's D call, matches the DNA was not checked. Germline V gene sequence: CDR1 MNHEY, CDR2 SVGAGI. The CDR3 region is 10 residues in length, termini included. Here the CDR3 reads CASMDTGEDY.

The V call is TRBV4-1, the J call TRBJ2-2; D uncertain. The CDR3 spans 15 residues. Germline V gene sequence: CDR1 MGHRA, CDR2 YSYEKL. Trimming took off 2 bases at V and 1 base at J, with 8 bases between the two ends. The CDR3 nucleotides are TGCGCCAGCAGCCAACAGACAAGGAACACCGGGGAGCTGTTTTTT. Protein: CASSQQTRNTGELFF.

Only a few counts were recorded for this clone. The chain employs TRBV6-1 and TRBJ2-1; 8 bases are shared with TRBD2. The CDR3 has 15 amino acids. CDR1 is MNHNS and CDR2 is SASEGT in the germline V gene. The ends lost 5 bases at V and 0 bases at J; junction bases unmatched: 3. The CDR3 DNA follows: TGTGCCAGCAGTCTGAGCGGGAGCTCCTACAATGAGCAGTTCTTC. Amino acid sequence: CASSLSGSSYNEQFF.

The chain combines TRBV29-1 with TRBJ2-3, with D unresolved. The CDR3 covers 14 residues. Deletions cut 6 bases from V and 0 bases from J, with 13 bases between. Germline CDR1 reads SQVTM; CDR2 reads ANQGSEA. This CDR3 is CSVGTSISTDTQYF. The DNA for the CDR3 is TGCAGCGTCGGAACTTCCATTAGCACAGATACGCAGTATTTT.

This chain uses TRBV19 with TRBJ2-1; D remains unclear. The CDR3 contains 13 residues. Trimming took 5 bases from V and 2 from J, leaving 7 bases between them. In germline, CDR1 is LNHDA, CDR2 SQIVND (reference sequence). The CDR3 DNA follows: TGTGCCAGTAGTCGACTTGCCTACAATGAGCAGTTCTTC. Its protein product is CASSRLAYNEQFF.

The genes are TRBV5-4 and TRBJ2-5, with TRBD1 matching 9 bases. The length of the CDR3 is 14 residues. Germline CDR1 and CDR2: SGHNT and YYREEE (reference sequence). V was pared by 6 bases and J by 4 bases, with 7 bases of the junction left unmatched. The CDR3 sequence: CASTGQGMGETQYF. The CDR3 DNA reads TGTGCCAGCACCGGACAGGGGATGGGAGAGACCCAGTACTTC.

The rearrangement joins TRBV11-2 to TRBJ2-1; D unresolved. V was pared by 0 bases and J by 9 bases, with 15 bases between. Germline V gene lookup returns CDR1 SGHAT and CDR2 FQNNGV. There are 15 residues in the CDR3. The CDR3 bases are TGTGCCAGCAGCTTAGATAGGAACCGGGCCTCTGAGCAGTTCTTC. Its protein product is CASSLDRNRASEQFF.